This is a list of T cell receptor beta chains from one sample in a study of blood T cell repertoires in COVID-19. Using immunoSEQ multiplex PCR, the repertoire was profiled, and TCRdb retains in-frame clones only, with some absent. The sample carries over 95,000 clones, around 84% recorded once. Material for sequencing was peripheral blood. These TCRs come from a woman aged 55-69 years with acute or convalescent COVID-19. Each CDR3 is given with its conserved first and last residue. The order of the fields is clone size, CDR3 length, V gene, CDR3 protein. Where a row states a size, it is once, few, many or the class of an expanded clone; other rows omit it.

clone size: .
CDR3 length: 15
V gene: TRBV19
CDR3 protein: CASSIAGLEYNEQFF

clone size: .
CDR3 length: 17
V gene: TRBV7-2
CDR3 protein: CASSSYLAGGPTGELFF

clone size: .
CDR3 length: 14
V gene: TRBV11-2
CDR3 protein: CASSYSGAGETQYF

clone size: .
CDR3 length: 14
V gene: TRBV5-1
CDR3 protein: CASSPDRVDGGYTF

clone size: .
CDR3 length: 14
V gene: TRBV28
CDR3 protein: CASSFVVTGYEQYF

clone size: .
CDR3 length: 13
V gene: TRBV4-3
CDR3 protein: CASSQERRTEAFF

clone size: .
CDR3 length: 15
V gene: TRBV4-1
CDR3 protein: CASSHLGDRGHEQYF

clone size: .
CDR3 length: 16
V gene: TRBV4-1
CDR3 protein: CASSQDPMGGQQPQHF

clone size: .
CDR3 length: 16
V gene: TRBV15
CDR3 protein: CATSRDSGGSGDTQYF

clone size: .
CDR3 length: 14
V gene: TRBV11-3
CDR3 protein: CASTQGGGVDEQFF

clone size: .
CDR3 length: 15
V gene: TRBV5-6
CDR3 protein: CASSPWTEAGNTIYF

clone size: few
CDR3 length: 13
V gene: TRBV4-1
CDR3 protein: CASSQERRDEQYF

clone size: .
CDR3 length: 13
V gene: TRBV7-9
CDR3 protein: CASSYGQVETQYF

clone size: .
CDR3 length: 14
V gene: TRBV6-2/TRBV6-3
CDR3 protein: CASSDISGDEKLFF

clone size: .
CDR3 length: 14
V gene: TRBV27
CDR3 protein: CASLRQGLNTEAFF

clone size: .
CDR3 length: 13
V gene: TRBV11-2
CDR3 protein: CASSGQAFDEAFF

clone size: .
CDR3 length: 16
V gene: TRBV11-2
CDR3 protein: CASSFLVRGTNTEAFF

clone size: .
CDR3 length: 16
V gene: TRBV3-1/TRBV3-2
CDR3 protein: CASSQGQRWRGETQYF

clone size: .
CDR3 length: 15
V gene: TRBV6-5
CDR3 protein: CASSYSGHHNYGYTF

clone size: .
CDR3 length: 15
V gene: TRBV6-6
CDR3 protein: CASSYLGQGGQPQHF